The clone carrying this TCR beta chain was seen only a few times. Its antigen is not identified. The second PCR ran about 6 to 12 cycles with a sample-barcoded 5' primer and J-beta primers. The authors tagged each cDNA molecule using a template-switch adaptor with 12 random nucleotides. MiXCR, applied by TCRdb to the 5' RACE reads, yields one record per CDR3 protein. The sample includes about 1 million distinct CDR3 sequences, around 43% of them seen just once. The data were taken from a study of blood T cells in healthy people across ages. Study results and limitations: Unknown CMV status may confound age-related changes in expanded clones. Versus aged donors, long-lived donors had higher diversity and more naive CD4+ cells.

With V trimmed by 6 bases and J by 0 bases, 1 base remained unmatched. Germline-derived CDR1 and CDR2 are MNHNS and SASEGT. The length of the CDR3 is 15 residues. Those donating, healthy Caucasian individuals from Russia, were aged roughly 6 to 90. The genes are TRBV6-1 and TRBJ2-1; 11 bases line up with TRBD2. The receptor's source is an older woman in good health. Sequenced sample: blood. CDR3 sequence: CASRGLAASYNEQFF. DNA for the CDR3: TGTGCCAGCAGGGGACTAGCGGCCTCCTACAATGAGCAGTTCTTC.